This T cell receptor (beta chain) was obtained from a study of blood T cell repertoires in COVID-19. Overall study context: Acute and convalescent COVID-19 specimens originated in the United States, Italy and Spain. T cells, B-cell-depleted T cells, or PBMCs provided the cDNA or gDNA that served as material.

In the original workflow: Amplification of reference gene primers was used by the study to estimate nucleated cell counts. Method: immunoSEQ multiplex PCR; TCRdb's copy keeps in-frame clones and lacks some. That table supplies the V and J calls and clone size; D and trimming were determined from the DNA. Of 200,000 to 250,000 clones listed, 70% to 90% are singletons. V was clipped by 4 bases and J by 1 base; unmatched bases: 16. CDR3 length equals 21 residues. This clone was observed a single time. The sequencing sample was made of peripheral blood. The sequence was obtained from a man aged 35 to 55 with acute or convalescent COVID-19. This chain joins TRBV5-3 and TRBJ2-4; 14 bases match TRBD2. TRBV5-3 is an open reading frame, and its role is uncertain. DNA for the CDR3: TGTGCCAGAAGCCCCTGGACTAGCGGGGGGCACCCTACAGTGGCCAAAAACATTCAGTACTTC. Translation gives CARSPWTSGGHPTVAKNIQYF.